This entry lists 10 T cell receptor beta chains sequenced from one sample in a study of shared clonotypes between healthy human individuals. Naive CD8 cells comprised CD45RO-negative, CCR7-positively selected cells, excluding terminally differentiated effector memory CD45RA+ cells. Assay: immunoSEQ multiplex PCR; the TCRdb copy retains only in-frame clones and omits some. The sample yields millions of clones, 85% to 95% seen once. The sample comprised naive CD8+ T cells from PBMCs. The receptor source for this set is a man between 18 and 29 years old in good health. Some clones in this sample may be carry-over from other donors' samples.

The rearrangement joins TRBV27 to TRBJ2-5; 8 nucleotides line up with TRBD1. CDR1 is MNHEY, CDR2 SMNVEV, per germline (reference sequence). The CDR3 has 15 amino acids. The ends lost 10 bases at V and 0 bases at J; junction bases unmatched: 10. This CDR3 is CANKRDRRYQETQYF. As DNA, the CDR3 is TGTGCCAATAAACGGGACAGGAGGTACCAAGAGACCCAGTACTTC.

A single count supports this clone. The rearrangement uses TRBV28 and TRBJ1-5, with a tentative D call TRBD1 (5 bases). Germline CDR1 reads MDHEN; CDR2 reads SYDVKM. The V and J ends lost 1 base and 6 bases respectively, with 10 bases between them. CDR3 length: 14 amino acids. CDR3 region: CASSLFRVGQPQHF. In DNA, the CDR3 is TGTGCCAGCAGTTTATTCAGGGTGGGTCAGCCCCAGCATTTT.

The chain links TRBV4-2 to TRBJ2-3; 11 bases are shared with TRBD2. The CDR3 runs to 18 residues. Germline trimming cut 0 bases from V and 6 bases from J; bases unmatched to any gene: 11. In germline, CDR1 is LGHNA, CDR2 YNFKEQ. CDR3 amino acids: CASSQEWGTSGPRDTQYF. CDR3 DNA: TGTGCCAGCAGCCAAGAGTGGGGGACTAGCGGACCACGGGATACGCAGTATTTT.

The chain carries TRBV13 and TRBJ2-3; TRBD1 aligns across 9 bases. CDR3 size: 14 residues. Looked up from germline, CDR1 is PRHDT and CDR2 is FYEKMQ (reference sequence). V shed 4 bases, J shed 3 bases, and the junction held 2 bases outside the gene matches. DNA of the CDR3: TGTGCCAGCAGCTGGGACAGGGCAACAGATACGCAGTATTTT. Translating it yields CASSWDRATDTQYF.

The CDR3 region has the DNA TGTGCCTGGAGTGTACAGGGTTTCTCCTACGAGCAGTACTTC. Its translation is CAWSVQGFSYEQYF. The chain joins TRBV30 to TRBJ2-7; perhaps TRBD1 as D (6 bases). This CDR3 contains 14 residues. Germline lookup yields CDR1 GTSNPN and CDR2 SVGIG (reference sequence). The germline V and J ends were trimmed by 0 bases and 0 bases, with 9 bases remaining between them. Variable domain in full (rest from reference TRBV30 and TRBJ2-7): SQTIHQWPATLVQPVGSPLSLECTVEGTSNPNLYWYRQAAGRGLQLLFYSVGIGQISSEVPQNLSASRPQDRQFILSSKKLLLSDSGFYLCAWSVQGFSYEQYFGPGTRLTVT.

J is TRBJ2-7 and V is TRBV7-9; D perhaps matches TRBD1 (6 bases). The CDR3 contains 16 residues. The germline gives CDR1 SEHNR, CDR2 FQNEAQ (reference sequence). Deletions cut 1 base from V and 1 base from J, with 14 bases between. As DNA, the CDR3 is TGTGCCAGCAGCTTAGGCTCAGGGGCGGAATCCTACGAGCAGTACTTC. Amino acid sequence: CASSLGSGAESYEQYF.

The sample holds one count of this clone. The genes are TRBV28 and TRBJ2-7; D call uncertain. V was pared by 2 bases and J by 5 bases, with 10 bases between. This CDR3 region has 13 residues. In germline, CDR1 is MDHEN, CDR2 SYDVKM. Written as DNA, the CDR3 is TGTGCCAGCAGTTTAGAACTCCTCCACGAGCAGTACTTC. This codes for CASSLELLHEQYF.

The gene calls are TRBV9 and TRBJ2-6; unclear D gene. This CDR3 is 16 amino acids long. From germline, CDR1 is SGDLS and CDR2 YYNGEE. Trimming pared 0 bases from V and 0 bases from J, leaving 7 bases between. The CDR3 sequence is CASSVALSSGANVLTF. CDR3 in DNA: TGTGCCAGCAGCGTAGCTCTCAGCTCTGGGGCCAACGTCCTGACTTTC.

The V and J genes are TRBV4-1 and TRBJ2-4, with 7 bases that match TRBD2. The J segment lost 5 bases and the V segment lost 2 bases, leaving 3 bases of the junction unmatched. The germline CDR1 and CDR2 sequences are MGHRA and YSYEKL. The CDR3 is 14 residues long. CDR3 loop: CASSQYTSENIQYF. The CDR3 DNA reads TGCGCCAGCAGCCAATATACTAGCGAAAACATTCAGTACTTC.

The CDR3 loop is CASSPDTYNEQFF. The CDR3 DNA reads TGTGCCAGCAGCCCGGACACCTACAATGAGCAGTTCTTC. The rearrangement joins TRBV6-5 to TRBJ2-1; the D gene is possibly TRBD1 (5 bases). CDR1 is MNHEY and CDR2 is SVGAGI in the germline V gene. V was shortened by 6 bases and J by 2 bases, with 8 bases between the two germline ends. The length of the CDR3 is 13 residues.